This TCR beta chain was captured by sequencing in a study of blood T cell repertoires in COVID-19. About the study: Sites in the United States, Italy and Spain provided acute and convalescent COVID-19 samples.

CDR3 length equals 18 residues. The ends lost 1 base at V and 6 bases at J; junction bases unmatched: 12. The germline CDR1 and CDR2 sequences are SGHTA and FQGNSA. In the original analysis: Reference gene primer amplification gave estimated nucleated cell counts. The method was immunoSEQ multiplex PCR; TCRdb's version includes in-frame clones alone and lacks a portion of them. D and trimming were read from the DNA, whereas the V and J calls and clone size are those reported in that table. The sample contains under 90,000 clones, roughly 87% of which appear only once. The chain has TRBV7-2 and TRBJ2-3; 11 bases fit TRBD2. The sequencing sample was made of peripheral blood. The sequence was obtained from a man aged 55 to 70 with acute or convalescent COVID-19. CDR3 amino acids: CASSLVLLAGALWDTQYF. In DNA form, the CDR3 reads TGTGCCAGCAGCTTAGTGTTACTAGCGGGAGCCCTCTGGGATACGCAGTATTTT. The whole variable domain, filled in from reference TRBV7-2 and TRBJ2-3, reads GAGVSQSPSNKVTEKGKDVELRCDPISGHTALYWYRQSLGQGLEFLIYFQGNSAPDKSGLPSDRFSAERTGGSVSTLTIQRTQQEDSAVYLCASSLVLLAGALWDTQYFGPGTRLTVL.